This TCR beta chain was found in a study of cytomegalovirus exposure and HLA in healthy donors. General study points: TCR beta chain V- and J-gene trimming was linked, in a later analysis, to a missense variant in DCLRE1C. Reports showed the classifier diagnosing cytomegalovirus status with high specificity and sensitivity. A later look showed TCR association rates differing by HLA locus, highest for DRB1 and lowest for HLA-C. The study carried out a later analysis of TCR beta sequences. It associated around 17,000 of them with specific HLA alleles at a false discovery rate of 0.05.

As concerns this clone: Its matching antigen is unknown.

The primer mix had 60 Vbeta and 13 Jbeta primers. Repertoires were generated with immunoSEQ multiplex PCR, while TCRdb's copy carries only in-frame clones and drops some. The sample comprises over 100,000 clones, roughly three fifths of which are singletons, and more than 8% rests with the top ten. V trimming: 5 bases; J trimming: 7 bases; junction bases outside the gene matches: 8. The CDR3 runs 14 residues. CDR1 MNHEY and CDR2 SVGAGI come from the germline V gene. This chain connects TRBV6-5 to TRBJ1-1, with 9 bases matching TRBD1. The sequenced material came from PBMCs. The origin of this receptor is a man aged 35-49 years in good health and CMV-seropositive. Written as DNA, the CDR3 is TGTGCCAGCAGTGCCACAGGGGGCAGGGGTGAAGCTTTCTTT. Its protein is CASSATGGRGEAFF.